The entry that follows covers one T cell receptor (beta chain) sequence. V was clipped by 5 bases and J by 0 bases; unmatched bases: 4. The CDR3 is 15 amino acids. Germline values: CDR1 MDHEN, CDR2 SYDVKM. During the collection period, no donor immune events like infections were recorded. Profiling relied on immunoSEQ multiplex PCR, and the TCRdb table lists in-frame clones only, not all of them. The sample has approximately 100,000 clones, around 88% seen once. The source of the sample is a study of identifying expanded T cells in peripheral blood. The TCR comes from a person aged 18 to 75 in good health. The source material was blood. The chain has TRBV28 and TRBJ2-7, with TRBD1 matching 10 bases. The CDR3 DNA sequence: TGTGCCAGCAGTCCCGGGACAGGGGTCTCCTACGAGCAGTACTTC. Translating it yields CASSPGTGVSYEQYF.